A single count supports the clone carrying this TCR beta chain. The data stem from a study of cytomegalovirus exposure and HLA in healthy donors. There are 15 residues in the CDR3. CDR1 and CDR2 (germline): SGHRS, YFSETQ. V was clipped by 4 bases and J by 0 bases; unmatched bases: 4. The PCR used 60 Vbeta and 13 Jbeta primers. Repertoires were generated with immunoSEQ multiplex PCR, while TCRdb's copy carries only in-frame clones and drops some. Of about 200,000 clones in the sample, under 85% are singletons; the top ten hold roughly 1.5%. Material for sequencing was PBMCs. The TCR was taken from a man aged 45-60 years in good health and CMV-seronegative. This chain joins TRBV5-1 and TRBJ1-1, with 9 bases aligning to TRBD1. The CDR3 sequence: CASSQGQGMNTEAFF. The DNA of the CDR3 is TGCGCCAGCAGCCAAGGACAGGGGATGAACACTGAAGCTTTCTTT.